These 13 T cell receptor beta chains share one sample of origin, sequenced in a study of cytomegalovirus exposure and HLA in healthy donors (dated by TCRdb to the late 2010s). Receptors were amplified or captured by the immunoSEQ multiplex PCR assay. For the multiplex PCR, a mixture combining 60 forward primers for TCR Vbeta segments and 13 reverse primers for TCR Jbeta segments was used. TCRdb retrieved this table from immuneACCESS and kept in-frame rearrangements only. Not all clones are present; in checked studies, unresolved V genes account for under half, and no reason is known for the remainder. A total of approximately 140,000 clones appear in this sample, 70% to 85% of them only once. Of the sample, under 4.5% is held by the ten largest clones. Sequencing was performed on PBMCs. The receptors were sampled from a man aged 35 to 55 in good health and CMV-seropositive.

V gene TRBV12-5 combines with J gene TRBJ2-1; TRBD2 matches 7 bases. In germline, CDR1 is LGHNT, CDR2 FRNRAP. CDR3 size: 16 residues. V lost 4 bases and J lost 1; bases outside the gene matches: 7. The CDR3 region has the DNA TGTGCTAGTGGTTCCTCGGGGCGGGGGTCCTACAATGAGCAGTTCTTC. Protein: CASGSSGRGSYNEQFF.

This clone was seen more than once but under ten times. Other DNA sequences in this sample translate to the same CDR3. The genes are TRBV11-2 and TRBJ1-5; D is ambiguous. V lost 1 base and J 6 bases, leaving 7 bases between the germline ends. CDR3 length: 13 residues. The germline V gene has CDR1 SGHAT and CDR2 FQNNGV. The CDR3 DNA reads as TGTGCCAGCAGCTTAGGTCTAGGTCAGCCCCAGCATTTT. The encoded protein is CASSLGLGQPQHF.

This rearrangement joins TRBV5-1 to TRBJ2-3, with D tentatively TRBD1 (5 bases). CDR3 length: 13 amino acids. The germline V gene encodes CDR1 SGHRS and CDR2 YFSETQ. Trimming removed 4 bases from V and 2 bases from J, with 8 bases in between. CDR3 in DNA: TGCGCCAGCAGCAGGACAACCACAGATACGCAGTATTTT. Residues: CASSRTTTDTQYF.

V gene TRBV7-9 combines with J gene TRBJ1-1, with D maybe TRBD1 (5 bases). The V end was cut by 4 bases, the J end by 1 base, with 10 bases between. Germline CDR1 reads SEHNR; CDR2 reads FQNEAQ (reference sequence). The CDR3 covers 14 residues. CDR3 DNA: TGTGCCAGCAGCTCTGGGGCAGCGAACACTGAAGCTTTCTTT. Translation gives CASSSGAANTEAFF.

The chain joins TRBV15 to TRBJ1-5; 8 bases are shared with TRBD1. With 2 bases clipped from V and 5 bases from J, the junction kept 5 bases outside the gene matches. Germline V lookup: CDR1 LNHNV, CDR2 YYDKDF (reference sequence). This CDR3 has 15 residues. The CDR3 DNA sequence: TGTGCCACCAGCAGAAGGACAGGGCGCCATCAGCCCCAGCATTTT. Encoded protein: CATSRRTGRHQPQHF. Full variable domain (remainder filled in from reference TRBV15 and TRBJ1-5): DAMVIQNPRYQVTQFGKPVTLSCSQTLNHNVMYWYQQKSSQAPKLLFHYYDKDFNNEADTPDNFQSRRPNTSFCFLDIRSPGLGDTAMYLCATSRRTGRHQPQHFGDGTRLSIL.

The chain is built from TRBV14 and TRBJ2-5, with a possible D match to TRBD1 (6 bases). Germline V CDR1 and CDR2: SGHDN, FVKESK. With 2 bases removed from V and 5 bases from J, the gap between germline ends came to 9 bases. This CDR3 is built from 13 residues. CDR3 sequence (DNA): TGTGCCAGCAGCCAATACAGGGCCGAGACCCAGTACTTC. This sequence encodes CASSQYRAETQYF.

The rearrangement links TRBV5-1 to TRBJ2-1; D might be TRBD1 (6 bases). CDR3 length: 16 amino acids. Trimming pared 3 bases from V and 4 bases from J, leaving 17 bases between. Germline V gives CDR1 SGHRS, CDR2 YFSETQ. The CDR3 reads CASSSRGTAEYNEQFF. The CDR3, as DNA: TGCGCCAGCAGCTCTAGGGGGACGGCCGAGTACAATGAGCAGTTCTTC.

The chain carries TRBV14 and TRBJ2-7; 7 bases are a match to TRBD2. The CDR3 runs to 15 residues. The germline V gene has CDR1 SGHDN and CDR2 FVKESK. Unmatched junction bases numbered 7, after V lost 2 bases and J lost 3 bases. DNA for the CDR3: TGTGCCAGCAGCCAACCGGGAGGCTCCCACTACGAGCAGTACTTC. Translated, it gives CASSQPGGSHYEQYF. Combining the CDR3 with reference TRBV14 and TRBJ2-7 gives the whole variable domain EAGVTQFPSHSVIEKGQTVTLRCDPISGHDNLYWYRRVMGKEIKFLLHFVKESKQDESGMPNNRFLAERTGGTYSTLKVQPAELEDSGVYFCASSQPGGSHYEQYFGPGTRLTVT.

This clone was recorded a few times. DNA for the CDR3: TGTGCCTGGAGTGTAAGTCCCACTCTAGCGGGGGGGCGTGGTAGAAGCACCGGGGAGCTGTTTTTT. It specifies CAWSVSPTLAGGRGRSTGELFF. The V and J genes are TRBV30 and TRBJ2-2, with TRBD2 matching over 12 bases. The length of the CDR3 is 22 residues. CDR1 is GTSNPN and CDR2 is SVGIG in the germline V gene (reference sequence). J gave up 4 bases and V 0 bases, and 21 bases lay outside the gene matches.

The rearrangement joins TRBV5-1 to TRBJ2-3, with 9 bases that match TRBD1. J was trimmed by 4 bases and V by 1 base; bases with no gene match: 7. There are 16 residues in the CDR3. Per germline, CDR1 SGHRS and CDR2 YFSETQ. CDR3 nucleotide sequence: TGCGCCAGCAGCTTGTTGCCGGGACAGGGAGCAGATACGCAGTATTTT. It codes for CASSLLPGQGADTQYF.

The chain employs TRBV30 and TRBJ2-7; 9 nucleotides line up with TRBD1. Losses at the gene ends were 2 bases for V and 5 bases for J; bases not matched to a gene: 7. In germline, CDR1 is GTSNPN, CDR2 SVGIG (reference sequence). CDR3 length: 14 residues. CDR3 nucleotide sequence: TGTGCCTGGAGTTCGGGGACAGGGATCCACGAGCAGTACTTC. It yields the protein CAWSSGTGIHEQYF.

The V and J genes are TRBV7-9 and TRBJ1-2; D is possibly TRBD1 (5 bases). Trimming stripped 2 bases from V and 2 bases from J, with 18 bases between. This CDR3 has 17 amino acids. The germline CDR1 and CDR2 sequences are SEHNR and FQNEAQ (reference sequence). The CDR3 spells CASSLTIGGPSNYGYTF. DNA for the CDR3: TGTGCCAGCAGCTTAACGATCGGGGGTCCCTCAAACTATGGCTACACCTTC.

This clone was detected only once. The CDR3 spells CAIRPSDRGQETQYF. Written as DNA, the CDR3 is TGTGCCATCAGACCCTCGGACAGGGGCCAAGAGACCCAGTACTTC. This chain uses TRBV10-3 with TRBJ2-5; TRBD1 aligns across 9 bases. CDR3 length equals 15 residues. V was clipped by 6 bases and J by 1 base; unmatched bases: 6. From germline, CDR1 is ENHRY and CDR2 SYGVKD.